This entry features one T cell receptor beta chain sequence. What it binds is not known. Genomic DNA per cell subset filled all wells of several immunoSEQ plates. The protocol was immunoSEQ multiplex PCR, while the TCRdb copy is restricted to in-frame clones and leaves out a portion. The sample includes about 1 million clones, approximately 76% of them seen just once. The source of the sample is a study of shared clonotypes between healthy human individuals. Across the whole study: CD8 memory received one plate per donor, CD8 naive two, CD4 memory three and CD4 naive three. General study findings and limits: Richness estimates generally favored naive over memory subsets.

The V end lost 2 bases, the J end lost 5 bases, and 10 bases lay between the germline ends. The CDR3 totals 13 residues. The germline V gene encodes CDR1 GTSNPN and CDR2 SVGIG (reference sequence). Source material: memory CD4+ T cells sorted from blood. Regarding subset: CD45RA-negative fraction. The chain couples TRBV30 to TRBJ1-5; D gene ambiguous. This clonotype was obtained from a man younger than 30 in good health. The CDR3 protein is CAWSPFGHQPQHF. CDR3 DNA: TGTGCCTGGAGTCCCTTCGGGCATCAGCCCCAGCATTTT.